These T cell receptor beta chains were read from a single sample in a study of shared clonotypes between healthy human individuals. The assay was immunoSEQ multiplex PCR, and TCRdb's table has in-frame clones only and misses some. In the table there are hundreds of thousands of clones, around 73% of which are singletons. Specimen: memory CD4+ T cells sorted from blood. The source of these receptors is a woman aged 25-40 years in good health. The CDR3 runs from the conserved cysteine through the conserved F or W. The order of the fields is D gene, V gene, clone size, J gene, CDR3 protein, CDR3 DNA. D genes are given only for firm matches. Size tells how often a clone was seen (once, few, many) or the class of an expanded clone, and some rows leave it out.

TRBD2,TRBV7-2,NA,TRBJ2-1,CASSLRASGNGLEQFF,TGTGCCAGCAGCTTGCGGGCTAGCGGCAACGGTCTTGAGCAGTTCTTC
TRBD2,TRBV5-1,once,TRBJ2-7,CASSDRTSATYEQYF,TGCGCCAGCAGCGACCGGACTAGTGCTACCTACGAGCAGTACTTC
TRBD2,TRBV5-1,NA,TRBJ2-7,CASSGGLAPSYEQYF,TGCGCCAGCAGCGGGGGACTAGCTCCCTCCTACGAGCAGTACTTC
NA,TRBV7-3,NA,TRBJ2-2,CASRPETGELFF,TGTGCCAGCAGACCTGAGACCGGGGAGCTGTTTTTT
NA,TRBV7-9,NA,TRBJ2-2,CAAQRASENTGELFF,TGTGCCGCGCAACGGGCTAGCGAGAACACCGGGGAGCTGTTTTTT
NA,TRBV5-1,NA,TRBJ2-3,CASSLEPAKVADTQYF,TGCGCCAGCAGCTTGGAACCGGCGAAAGTGGCCGATACGCAGTATTTT
NA,TRBV27,NA,TRBJ2-6,CASSPIDSGANVLTF,TGTGCCAGCAGCCCCATTGACTCTGGGGCCAACGTCCTGACTTTC
NA,TRBV6-5,NA,TRBJ2-7,CASRASGTVSYEQYF,TGTGCCAGCAGAGCCTCCGGGACGGTGTCCTACGAGCAGTACTTC
NA,TRBV6-5,NA,TRBJ2-5,CASSYSPGTETQYF,TGTGCCAGCAGTTACTCTCCAGGCACAGAGACCCAGTACTTC
NA,TRBV6-5,NA,TRBJ1-1,CASSRRGLGPPSAFF,TGTGCCAGCAGCAGAAGGGGTCTGGGGCCTCCGTCAGCTTTCTTT
NA,TRBV11-3,NA,TRBJ1-1,CASSRRGAEEAFF,TGTGCCAGCAGCCGGCGGGGTGCGGAGGAAGCTTTCTTT
NA,TRBV27,NA,TRBJ2-4,CASTPRGVDIQYF,TGTGCCAGCACTCCACGCGGGGTGGACATTCAGTACTTC
NA,TRBV21-1,NA,TRBJ2-5,CASSIPAFTGPHDGETQYF,TGTGCCAGCAGCATCCCGGCTTTTACAGGGCCCCATGATGGGGAGACCCAGTACTTC
NA,TRBV18,NA,TRBJ2-1,CASSLRDRTSLEQFF,TGTGCCAGCTCACTCCGGGACAGGACTAGTCTCGAGCAGTTCTTC
NA,TRBV28,NA,TRBJ2-3,CASSLRARNTDTQYF,TGTGCCAGCAGTTTAAGGGCCAGAAACACAGATACGCAGTATTTT
TRBD1,TRBV30,once,TRBJ1-2,CAWNQGQYGYTF,TGTGCCTGGAACCAGGGACAGTATGGCTACACCTTC
NA,TRBV4-1,NA,TRBJ1-2,CASSQVYRTDGYTF,TGCGCCAGCAGCCAGGTTTATCGGACAGATGGCTACACCTTC
NA,TRBV6-5,few,TRBJ1-2,CASSYYGADGYTF,TGTGCCAGCAGTTACTATGGGGCGGATGGCTACACCTTC
TRBD1,TRBV28,NA,TRBJ1-5,CASSFHTGGNQPQHF,TGTGCCAGCAGTTTCCACACAGGGGGCAATCAGCCCCAGCATTTT
NA,TRBV7-2,NA,TRBJ1-5,CASSHGAYSNQPQHF,TGTGCCAGCAGCCACGGCGCATATAGCAATCAGCCCCAGCATTTT
TRBD1,TRBV7-3,NA,TRBJ2-4,CASSPGQGQNIQYF,TGTGCCAGCAGCCCCGGACAGGGTCAAAACATTCAGTACTTC
TRBD2,TRBV10-3,NA,TRBJ2-7,CAISPPSGRAGEQYF,TGTGCCATCAGCCCCCCTAGCGGGAGGGCGGGCGAGCAGTACTTC
NA,TRBV7-3,many,TRBJ1-1,CASSLTTGKDTEAFF,TGTGCCAGCAGCTTAACCACAGGGAAGGACACTGAAGCTTTCTTT